A single sample gave rise to the 11 T cell receptor beta chains below, sequenced in a study of T cells in Graves' hyperthyroidism and ophthalmopathy. Authors of the study amplified TCR beta CDR3 regions from RNA transcripts. With the HTBI primer set, the TCR CDR3 went through a first round of RT-PCR. From the multiplex PCR reads, TCRdb called clonotypes with MiXCR, one entry per CDR3 protein. This table holds about 420,000 distinct CDR3 sequences, around 14% found once. Sample: blood. The receptors stem from a woman aged 18-29 years with Graves' hyperthyroidism.

This clonotype was detected many times. This sequence joins TRBV11-2 and TRBJ2-7; the match to TRBD1 covers 7 bases. The CDR3 spans 14 residues. Trimming removed 7 bases from V and 2 bases from J; junction bases left unmatched: 8. Per the germline V gene, CDR1 is SGHAT and CDR2 is FQNNGV. CDR3 sequence reads: CASTLLGQTYEQYF. In DNA, the CDR3 is TGTGCCAGCACCCTACTGGGACAGACCTACGAGCAGTACTTC.

This chain connects TRBV28 to TRBJ2-1, with TRBD2 as a possible D gene (6 bases). The V gene's germline CDR1 is MDHEN and CDR2 SYDVKM. This CDR3 region has 17 residues. Between the trimmed V and J ends, which lost 5 bases and 9 bases, there was a span of 26 bases. CDR3 sequence reads: CASSPRVLALSRLEQFF. DNA for the CDR3: TGTGCCAGCAGTCCCAGGGTACTAGCACTTTCAAGGCTTGAGCAGTTCTTC.

This clonotype was detected ten times or more. The gene calls are TRBV20-1 and TRBJ2-7; either TRBD1 or TRBD2 may supply D (7 bases each). The germline CDR1 and CDR2 sequences are DFQATT and SNEGSKA (reference sequence). This CDR3 has 19 residues. Trimming removed 3 bases at V and 2 bases at J, with 29 bases between. The DNA for the CDR3 is TGCAGTGCTAGCGATCTCTATATGGGAGGGGACAGCAAAACCTACGAGCAGTACTTC. Amino acids: CSASDLYMGGDSKTYEQYF.

This clonotype was observed at least ten times. One end of the junction fails to match germline, which may point to a read error. The V gene is TRBV18, the J gene TRBJ1-1; D is ambiguous. CDR1 and CDR2 from the germline V gene are KGHSH and LQKENI. The CDR3 is made up of 13 amino acids. The CDR3 spells CASSPRVNTEAFF. CDR3 DNA: TGTGCCAGCAGCCCTCGAGTGAATACTGAAGCTTTCTTT. Drawing the rest from reference TRBV18 and TRBJ1-1, the complete variable domain is NAGVMQNPRHLVRRRGQEARLRCSPMKGHSHVYWYRQLPEEGLKFMVYLQKENIIDESGMPKERFSAEFPKEGPSILRIQQVVRGDSAAYFCASSPRVNTEAFFGQGTRLTVV.

This clonotype was recorded at least ten times. The V and J genes are TRBV9 and TRBJ1-2, with D maybe TRBD1 (5 bases). The V gene lost 0 bases and the J gene lost 4 bases, with 13 bases spanning the gap. Germline lookup yields CDR1 SGDLS and CDR2 YYNGEE. The CDR3 sequence is 15 residues long. The CDR3 nucleotides read TGTGCCAGCAGCGTAGCTTGGGGCGGCGGCTATGGCTACACCTTC. Residues: CASSVAWGGGYGYTF.

This clonotype showed up many times. The rearrangement links TRBV10-3 to TRBJ1-2; TRBD1 matches 7 bases. With 7 bases clipped from V and 4 bases from J, the junction kept 3 bases outside the gene matches. The V gene's germline CDR1 is ENHRY and CDR2 SYGVKD. CDR3 size: 12 residues. Here the CDR3 DNA reads TGTGCCATCACCTCAGGGGGCTATGGCTACACCTTC. This sequence encodes CAITSGGYGYTF.

The rearrangement joins TRBV28 to TRBJ2-1; 7 bases are a match to TRBD2. Germline V gene data show CDR1 as MDHEN and CDR2 as SYDVKM. The CDR3 loop spans 16 amino acids. The J segment lost 3 bases and the V segment lost 5 bases, leaving 10 bases of the junction unmatched. The chain's CDR3 is CASSQPNSGIYNEQFF. CDR3 DNA: TGTGCCAGCAGTCAACCCAACAGCGGGATCTACAATGAGCAGTTCTTC.

This clonotype was counted ten times or more. The chain links TRBV12-3 or TRBV12-4 to TRBJ2-5; unclear D gene. This CDR3 is 11 amino acids long. V shed 5 bases and J shed 3 bases, with 4 bases lying between them. The CDR3: CASSVEETQYF. The CDR3 DNA follows: TGTGCCAGCAGTGTAGAAGAGACCCAGTACTTC.

This clonotype appeared many times. The rearrangement links TRBV3-1 to TRBJ2-7; D is unresolved. This CDR3 comprises 14 residues. Per germline, CDR1 LGHDT and CDR2 YNNKEL (reference sequence). The V end was cut by 4 bases, the J end by 2 bases, with 12 bases between. CDR3 sequence (DNA): TGTGCCAGCAGCCTTAGGACGGCTACCTACGAGCAGTACTTC. It is translated as CASSLRTATYEQYF.

J is TRBJ2-7 and V is TRBV2; a weak D match, TRBD2 (5 bases). CDR3 length equals 12 residues. Germline CDR1 is SNHLY and CDR2 is FYNNEI. V dropped 7 bases and J dropped 6 bases, with 13 bases sitting between them. This CDR3 is CASILGGGEQYF. DNA for the CDR3: TGTGCCAGCATTCTAGGAGGCGGCGAGCAGTACTTC.

This clonotype has ten or more counts. The chain uses TRBV7-3 and TRBJ2-5; possibly TRBD1 or TRBD2 for D (6 bases each). This CDR3 has 14 amino acids. The germline V gene encodes CDR1 SGHTA and CDR2 FQGTGA. V gave up 5 bases and J gave up 13 bases, with 23 bases separating them. The CDR3 region has the DNA TGTGCCAGCAGCCCCCTCGGGGGCGGACAAGGACTGTACTTC. Translation: CASSPLGGGQGLYF.